These 22 T cell receptor beta chains share one sample of origin, sequenced in a study of PD-1 blockade in classical Hodgkin lymphoma. Every one of the patients relapsed after autologous stem cell transplantation (brentuximab vedotin exposure was variable). Clones were sequenced by immunoSEQ multiplex PCR, and TCRdb holds only the in-frame ones, with some missing. This sample carries 40,000 to 50,000 clones, about 70% of them seen once, and the ten largest clones take 20% to 25%. Sequences were derived from peripheral blood mononuclear cells (PBMCs), sampled at baseline. The receptors stem from a human donor with classical Hodgkin lymphoma.

The chain links TRBV18 to TRBJ1-2; 10 bases map to TRBD1. Trimming cost V 0 bases and J 4 bases; bases outside gene matches: 2. In germline, CDR1 is KGHSH, CDR2 LQKENI. The length of the CDR3 is 15 residues. CDR3 sequence (DNA): TGTGCCAGCTCACCACCCCGGGACAGGGGCTATGGCTACACCTTC. It translates to CASSPPRDRGYGYTF.

The V gene is TRBV9, the J gene TRBJ1-1, with 7 bases fitting TRBD1. V shed 3 bases and J 4 bases; nucleotides not matched to a gene: 12. The germline V gene has CDR1 SGDLS and CDR2 YYNGEE. The CDR3 spans 16 residues. The CDR3 loop reads CASSDRQGWTGTEAFF. The CDR3 DNA sequence: TGTGCCAGCAGCGACCGACAGGGTTGGACGGGCACTGAAGCTTTCTTT.

This sequence joins TRBV19 and TRBJ2-1; 8 nucleotides agree with TRBD2. The germline CDR1 and CDR2 sequences are LNHDA and SQIVND (reference sequence). V shed 2 bases, J shed 4 bases, and the junction held 4 bases outside the gene matches. The length of the CDR3 is 15 residues. CDR3 protein: CASSIWGGGYNEQFF. The CDR3 DNA reads as TGTGCCAGTAGTATATGGGGCGGGGGGTACAATGAGCAGTTCTTC.

In its sample, this clone was seen a few times. The chain carries TRBV5-5 and TRBJ1-3; unclear D gene. The CDR3 has 15 amino acids. Germline loops: CDR1 SGHKS, CDR2 YYEKEE (reference sequence). With 0 bases removed from V and 0 bases from J, the gap between germline ends came to 7 bases. The CDR3 nucleotides read TGTGCCAGCAGCTTGGTATTAATCTCTGGAAACACCATATATTTT. Protein sequence: CASSLVLISGNTIYF.

This chain joins TRBV29-1 and TRBJ1-5; 8 nucleotides agree with TRBD1. V gave up 4 bases and J gave up 7 bases; unmatched junction bases: 3. Looked up from germline, CDR1 is SQVTM and CDR2 is ANQGSEA. CDR3 size: 12 residues. CDR3 nucleotide sequence: TGCAGCGTTGCTGGACAGGGACAGCCCCAGCATTTT. This codes for CSVAGQGQPQHF. Using reference TRBV29-1 and TRBJ1-5 for the parts outside the CDR3, the full variable domain is SAVISQKPSRDICQRGTSLTIQCQVDSQVTMMFWYRQQPGQSLTLIATANQGSEATYESGFVIDKFPISRPNLTFSTLTVSNMSPEDSSIYLCSVAGQGQPQHFGDGTRLSIL.

The genes are TRBV7-9 and TRBJ1-2; D is unclear. Germline V gives CDR1 SEHNR, CDR2 FQNEAQ (reference sequence). The CDR3 covers 14 residues. Trimming took off 3 bases at V and 2 bases at J, with 10 bases between the two ends. CDR3 nucleotides: TGTGCCAGCAGCTTGGGCCTGACCAACTATGGCTACACCTTC. Its translation: CASSLGLTNYGYTF.

This clone showed up just a few times. The rearrangement uses TRBV2 and TRBJ1-4, with D possibly TRBD1 on 5 matching bases. The CDR3 has 14 amino acids. Germline-derived CDR1 and CDR2 are SNHLY and FYNNEI. V dropped 6 bases and J dropped 7 bases, with 15 bases sitting between them. CDR3: CASRLGTSGEKLFF. The CDR3 DNA is TGTGCCAGCAGGCTCGGGACGTCGGGTGAAAAACTGTTTTTT. Full variable domain (remainder filled in from reference TRBV2 and TRBJ1-4): EPEVTQTPSHQVTQMGQEVILRCVPISNHLYFYWYRQILGQKVEFLVSFYNNEISEKSEIFDDQFSVERPDGSNFTLKIRSTKLEDSAMYFCASRLGTSGEKLFFGSGTQLSVL.

V gene TRBV2 combines with J gene TRBJ1-4; 7 bases match TRBD1. CDR3 length: 15 residues. V gave up 4 bases and J gave up 8 bases; unmatched junction bases: 10. Germline lookup yields CDR1 SNHLY and CDR2 FYNNEI. CDR3 bases: TGTGCCAGCAGTGGTCGACAGGGAGTTAGGGAAAAACTGTTTTTT. Encoded protein: CASSGRQGVREKLFF.

The chain links TRBV30 to TRBJ2-3; TRBD1 is a possible D gene (6 bases). V lost 0 bases, J lost 4 bases, and 20 bases lay in between. There are 17 residues in the CDR3. Per germline, CDR1 GTSNPN and CDR2 SVGIG (reference sequence). The CDR3 reads CAWSVTTGIRGADTQYF. DNA of the CDR3: TGTGCCTGGAGTGTCACAACAGGGATTAGGGGCGCAGATACGCAGTATTTT.

The chain links TRBV30 to TRBJ1-2; D perhaps matches TRBD1 (6 bases). There are 16 residues in the CDR3. The germline gives CDR1 GTSNPN, CDR2 SVGIG (reference sequence). The V gene lost 2 bases and the J gene lost 4 bases, with 20 bases spanning the gap. The CDR3 bases are TGTGCCTGGAGTCCCTCCGACAGGCGGTGGGTCTATGGCTACACCTTC. Protein sequence: CAWSPSDRRWVYGYTF. The full variable domain, rest sourced from reference TRBV30 and TRBJ1-2, is SQTIHQWPATLVQPVGSPLSLECTVEGTSNPNLYWYRQAAGRGLQLLFYSVGIGQISSEVPQNLSASRPQDRQFILSSKKLLLSDSGFYLCAWSPSDRRWVYGYTFGSGTRLTVV.

This chain joins TRBV11-3 and TRBJ1-2; the D is unclear. Germline CDR1 reads SGHNT; CDR2 reads YENEEA. The CDR3 length is 13 residues. V lost 2 bases to trimming and J lost 4 bases, with 8 bases between them. In DNA form, the CDR3 reads TGTGCCAGCAGCTTAAATGGTGGCTATGGCTACACCTTC. Translated: CASSLNGGYGYTF.

This clone came up a few times. This chain links TRBV6-6 with TRBJ2-2; D is possibly TRBD1 or TRBD2 (5 bases each). This CDR3 spans 13 amino acids. Germline V gene lookup returns CDR1 MNHNY and CDR2 SVGAGI (reference sequence). The V gene lost 6 bases and the J gene lost 8 bases, with 13 bases spanning the gap. The CDR3 DNA follows: TGTGCCAGCAGGGGACCGGTTTCTGGGGAGCTGTTTTTT. It codes for CASRGPVSGELFF.

The chain couples TRBV7-9 to TRBJ1-1; no clear D. The CDR3 is 13 amino acids. Germline V gene sequence: CDR1 SEHNR, CDR2 FQNEAQ (reference sequence). V was shortened by 1 base and J by 5 bases, with 8 bases between the two germline ends. The CDR3 nucleotides read TGTGCCAGCAGCTTAGACCCGGGGACTGAAGCTTTCTTT. The encoded protein is CASSLDPGTEAFF.

The chain carries TRBV5-1 and TRBJ1-6; D perhaps matches TRBD1 (5 bases). V gave up 4 bases and J gave up 3 bases, with 11 bases separating them. The CDR3 length is 15 residues. Germline V gene data show CDR1 as SGHRS and CDR2 as YFSETQ. The CDR3 protein is CASSPTGIYNSPLHF. Here the CDR3 DNA reads TGCGCCAGCAGCCCAACAGGCATCTATAATTCACCCCTCCACTTT.

V is TRBV19 and J is TRBJ2-7, with D possibly called TRBD1 or TRBD2 (5 bases each). CDR1 and CDR2 (germline): LNHDA, SQIVND (reference sequence). The length of the CDR3 is 16 residues. The V and J ends lost 5 bases and 2 bases respectively, with 19 bases between them. CDR3: CASSGRPGTETYEQYF. The CDR3 DNA reads as TGTGCCAGTAGTGGGCGACCCGGGACGGAGACCTACGAGCAGTACTTC.

CDR3 region: CACGTSSSYNEQFF. In nucleotides, the CDR3 is TGTGCCTGCGGGACCTCGAGCTCCTACAATGAGCAGTTCTTC. The chain has TRBV11-2 and TRBJ2-1; TRBD2 might be the D (6 bases). The germline CDR1 and CDR2 sequences are SGHAT and FQNNGV. The ends were cut back, 11 bases at V and 0 bases at J, with 14 bases in the middle. The CDR3 is made up of 14 amino acids.

This chain joins TRBV7-8 and TRBJ2-7; D ambiguous. This CDR3 has 13 amino acids. The V end lost 4 bases, the J end lost 2 bases, and 9 bases lay between the germline ends. CDR1 is SGHVS, CDR2 FQNEAQ, per germline. The DNA for the CDR3 is TGTGCCAGCAGCTATTCTACGCCCTACGAGCAGTACTTC. The encoded protein is CASSYSTPYEQYF.

The chain couples TRBV6-1 to TRBJ2-1, with 12 bases fitting TRBD2. The CDR3 is made up of 15 amino acids. Germline V CDR1 and CDR2: MNHNS, SASEGT. Losses at the gene ends were 1 base for V and 14 bases for J; bases not matched to a gene: 9. The CDR3 DNA reads as TGTGCCAGCAGTGAAGAGGCTAGCGGGAGGGGTATAGAGTTCTTC. Encoded protein: CASSEEASGRGIEFF.

This clone showed up just once. The chain joins TRBV30 to TRBJ2-3, with a possible D match to TRBD1 (5 bases). The CDR3 sequence is 14 residues long. From germline, CDR1 is GTSNPN and CDR2 SVGIG (reference sequence). The ends were cut back, 5 bases at V and 0 bases at J, with 12 bases in the middle. The DNA for the CDR3 is TGTGCCTGGGTGCAGGGCCTAAGCACAGATACGCAGTATTTT. It translates to CAWVQGLSTDTQYF.

In this sample, this clone turned up a few times. This rearrangement joins TRBV10-2 to TRBJ2-7; 11 nucleotides line up with TRBD2. J lost 3 bases, V lost 3 bases, and 13 bases had no gene match. Per germline, CDR1 WSHSY and CDR2 SAAADI. This CDR3 comprises 18 residues. The CDR3 is CASSDKLAGGPRIYEQYF. In DNA, the CDR3 is TGCGCCAGCAGTGATAAGCTAGCGGGAGGCCCCCGGATCTACGAGCAGTACTTC.

The chain employs TRBV5-6 and TRBJ2-1; D unclear. Looked up from germline, CDR1 is SGHDT and CDR2 is YYEEEE. This CDR3 contains 15 residues. V lost 4 bases to trimming and J lost 2 bases, with 13 bases between them. Written as DNA, the CDR3 is TGTGCCAGCAGCCCCGCCCCTAATCCCTACAATGAGCAGTTCTTC. Protein product: CASSPAPNPYNEQFF.

A word on this clone: The sample holds other DNA sequences that translate to the same CDR3. The CDR3 spells CASSLRLAGEVTDTQYF. The CDR3 DNA follows: TGCGCCAGCAGCTTGAGGCTAGCGGGAGAGGTCACAGATACGCAGTATTTT. The chain recombines TRBV5-1 with TRBJ2-3; 10 nucleotides line up with TRBD2. Per the germline V gene, CDR1 is SGHRS and CDR2 is YFSETQ. V shed 1 base, J shed 2 bases, and the junction held 7 bases outside the gene matches. This CDR3 comprises 17 residues.